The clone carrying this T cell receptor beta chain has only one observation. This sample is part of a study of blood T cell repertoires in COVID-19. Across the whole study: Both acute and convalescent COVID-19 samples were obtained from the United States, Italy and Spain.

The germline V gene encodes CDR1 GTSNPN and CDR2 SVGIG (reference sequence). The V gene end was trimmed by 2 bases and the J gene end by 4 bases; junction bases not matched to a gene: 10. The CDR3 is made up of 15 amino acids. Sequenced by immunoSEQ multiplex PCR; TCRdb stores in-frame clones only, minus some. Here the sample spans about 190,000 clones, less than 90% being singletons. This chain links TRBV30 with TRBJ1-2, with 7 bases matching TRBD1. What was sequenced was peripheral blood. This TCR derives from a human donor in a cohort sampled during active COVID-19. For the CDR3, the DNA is TGTGCCTGGAGTTTACCCCCGACAGGGACCTATGGCTACACCTTC. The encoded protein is CAWSLPPTGTYGYTF.